These T cell receptor beta chains were read from a single sample in a study of T cell clusters in autoimmune cytopenias. TCRdb reprocessed the multiplex PCR reads and reports one entry per CDR3 protein, with no DNA. The sample has roughly 10,000 distinct CDR3 sequences; the top ten hold 4.4%. This sample was also put to use in a study of T cell repertoires in aging, cancer and after chemotherapy.

Material for sequencing was peripheral blood. These receptors all stem from a human donor in good health. Each CDR3 is given with its conserved first and last residue. Fields, in order: CDR3 length, J gene, V gene, clone size, CDR3 protein. Not every row has a clone size; where given, it reads once, few, many or a size class.

CDR3 length: 14
J gene: TRBJ1-5
V gene: TRBV6-5
clone size: NA
CDR3 protein: CASIRRQHNQPQHF

CDR3 length: 15
J gene: TRBJ2-1
V gene: TRBV27
clone size: NA
CDR3 protein: CASSLAGGPYNEQFF

CDR3 length: 15
J gene: TRBJ2-1
V gene: TRBV7-2
clone size: NA
CDR3 protein: CASSLASGGSLEQFF

CDR3 length: 14
J gene: TRBJ2-1
V gene: TRBV18
clone size: NA
CDR3 protein: CASSPGAGGNEQFF

CDR3 length: 18
J gene: TRBJ2-5
V gene: TRBV6-1
clone size: NA
CDR3 protein: CASSAHLGRATVPGTQYF

CDR3 length: 17
J gene: TRBJ1-2
V gene: TRBV6-5
clone size: medium-sized
CDR3 protein: CASSYSIGPGSHYGYTF

CDR3 length: 17
J gene: TRBJ1-2
V gene: TRBV5-6
clone size: medium-sized
CDR3 protein: CASSELPGQGSNYGYTF

CDR3 length: 15
J gene: TRBJ1-3
V gene: TRBV27
clone size: medium-sized
CDR3 protein: CASSLQADSGNTIYF

CDR3 length: 14
J gene: TRBJ1-3
V gene: TRBV7-2
clone size: medium-sized
CDR3 protein: CASSGLVSGNTIYF

CDR3 length: 13
J gene: TRBJ2-1
V gene: TRBV13
clone size: NA
CDR3 protein: CASTQLAGDEQFF

CDR3 length: 12
J gene: TRBJ2-3
V gene: TRBV7-2
clone size: medium-sized
CDR3 protein: CASSLVVDTQYF

CDR3 length: 14
J gene: TRBJ2-7
V gene: TRBV27
clone size: medium-sized
CDR3 protein: CASSLGTARYEQYF

CDR3 length: 15
J gene: TRBJ1-1
V gene: TRBV19
clone size: medium-sized
CDR3 protein: CASSIREMKNTEAFF

CDR3 length: 13
J gene: TRBJ1-1
V gene: TRBV19
clone size: medium-sized
CDR3 protein: CASSIRDTNEAFF

CDR3 length: 12
J gene: TRBJ1-4
V gene: TRBV14
clone size: NA
CDR3 protein: CASSRTYEKLFF

CDR3 length: 14
J gene: TRBJ2-3
V gene: TRBV12-3/TRBV12-4
clone size: NA
CDR3 protein: CASSFGQGEGTQYF